The 9 T cell receptor beta chains listed next were all sequenced from one sample in a study of blood T cells in healthy people across ages. Primers used in a second PCR of roughly 6 to 11 cycles were a sample-barcoded 5' primer and a J-beta primer mix. TCRdb processed the 5' RACE reads anew with MiXCR; each CDR3 protein has one entry. Of over 1.5 million distinct CDR3 sequences in the sample, 49% were seen once. Sequenced sample: blood. All receptors come from a woman aged 40 to 49 in good health.

The V gene is TRBV5-1, the J gene TRBJ2-7; tentatively, D is TRBD1 (6 bases). The CDR3 covers 15 residues. The germline CDR1 and CDR2 sequences are SGHRS and YFSETQ. V was cut by 0 bases and J by 4 bases, with 14 bases left in between. The CDR3: CASSLAGRQGYEQYF. For the CDR3, the DNA is TGCGCCAGCAGCTTGGCCGGGCGCCAGGGGTACGAGCAGTACTTC. The variable domain in full, with the rest retrieved from reference TRBV5-1 and TRBJ2-7, is KAGVTQTPRYLIKTRGQQVTLSCSPISGHRSVSWYQQTPGQGLQFLFEYFSETQRNKGNFPGRFSGRQFSNSRSEMNVSTLELGDSALYLCASSLAGRQGYEQYFGPGTRLTVT.

This sequence joins TRBV6-1 and TRBJ2-2; TRBD2 is a possible D gene (6 bases). Per germline, CDR1 MNHNS and CDR2 SASEGT. The V end was cut by 1 base, the J end by 4 bases, with 16 bases between. This CDR3 has 17 residues. In DNA form, the CDR3 reads TGTGCCAGCAGTGAAGAGGTAGGGCGGGGTGGCACCGGGGAGCTGTTTTTT. Protein sequence: CASSEEVGRGGTGELFF.

The chain links TRBV4-3 to TRBJ1-2; D not certain. The germline V gene has CDR1 LGHNA and CDR2 YSLEER. V was trimmed by 3 bases and J by 0 bases, leaving 11 bases between them. This CDR3 region has 15 residues. CDR3 nucleotide sequence: TGCGCCAGCAGCCACTCCCGGCCAGCTAACTATGGCTACACCTTC. Its translation: CASSHSRPANYGYTF.

The rearrangement uses TRBV20-1 and TRBJ2-4, with 11 bases aligning to TRBD2. V lost 2 bases to trimming and J lost 7 bases; unmatched junction nucleotides: 7. The CDR3 loop spans 15 amino acids. Germline V gives CDR1 DFQATT, CDR2 SNEGSKA (reference sequence). The CDR3 DNA is TGCAGTGCTAGACGTAGCGGGGGGGCTACGAACATTCAGTACTTC. It yields the protein CSARRSGGATNIQYF.

Only one count was recorded for this clonotype. The chain employs TRBV5-1 and TRBJ2-1, with 8 bases that match TRBD2. Losses at the gene ends were 0 bases for V and 0 bases for J; bases not matched to a gene: 8. The CDR3 is made up of 18 amino acids. Germline V gene sequence: CDR1 SGHRS, CDR2 YFSETQ. CDR3 sequence (DNA): TGCGCCAGCAGCTTGGCCGGAGCGGGGGAATTCTCCTACAATGAGCAGTTCTTC. It encodes CASSLAGAGEFSYNEQFF.

This clonotype was counted a few times. This chain connects TRBV7-6 to TRBJ2-7, with D perhaps given as TRBD1 or TRBD2 (5 bases each). The V end was cut by 5 bases, the J end by 0 bases, with 14 bases between. The germline gives CDR1 SGHVS, CDR2 FNYEAQ. The CDR3 totals 15 residues. CDR3 sequence: CASSLGPVSSYEQYF. CDR3 sequence (DNA): TGTGCCAGCAGCCTGGGACCGGTTAGCTCCTACGAGCAGTACTTC.

This clonotype has only a few counts. The chain carries TRBV7-2 and TRBJ2-1; 8 bases line up with TRBD2. This CDR3 contains 15 residues. Unmatched junction bases numbered 9, after V lost 5 bases and J lost 6 bases. From germline, CDR1 is SGHTA and CDR2 FQGNSA. The CDR3 coding sequence is TGTGCCAGCAGCCGGGGAACGGGGGGGCTCAATGAGCAGTTCTTC. This translates into CASSRGTGGLNEQFF. Filled out from reference TRBV7-2 and TRBJ2-1, the complete variable domain reads GAGVSQSPSNKVTEKGKDVELRCDPISGHTALYWYRQSLGQGLEFLIYFQGNSAPDKSGLPSDRFSAERTGGSVSTLTIQRTQQEDSAVYLCASSRGTGGLNEQFFGPGTRLTVL.

This chain links TRBV20-1 with TRBJ1-6; 7 positions match TRBD1. CDR1 is DFQATT, CDR2 SNEGSKA, per germline (reference sequence). The CDR3 covers 15 residues. Trimming cost V 6 bases and J 9 bases; bases outside gene matches: 14. CDR3 region: CSAQNRGERISPLHF. CDR3 coding DNA: TGCAGTGCCCAGAACAGGGGAGAGCGGATTTCACCCCTCCACTTT.

As concerns this clonotype: The conserved phenylalanine or tryptophan normally closing the CDR3 is absent here, so this likely arose from a read error. No DNA is shown, since the ends of the CDR3 on it are uncertain; the CDR3 is the one TCRdb lists. The V call is TRBV20-1, the J call TRBJ2-5; the table calls TRBD1, which could not be checked here. Germline V CDR1 and CDR2: DFQATT, SNEGSKA (reference sequence). The CDR3 length equals 16 residues, ends included. CDR3: CSARVSGRRTGYTFGS.